The 26 T cell receptor beta chains below all came from one sample that was sequenced in a study of response to subunit inactivated influenza vaccine. TCRdb called the RT-PCR reads again in MiXCR, with one record for every CDR3 protein. The sample lists roughly 630,000 distinct CDR3 sequences, around 13% occurring once. The specimen was PBMCs from blood, collected approximately 15 days before vaccination. These receptors were obtained from a man aged 50-60 years who received an inactivated influenza vaccine.

Ten or more counts support this clonotype. The chain links TRBV18 to TRBJ2-7; D is undetermined. The CDR3 has 12 amino acids. In germline, CDR1 is KGHSH, CDR2 LQKENI. V lost 5 bases and J lost 3, with 8 bases in between. The CDR3 here is CASSSDGYEQYF. The CDR3 DNA reads as TGTGCCAGCTCATCGGACGGCTACGAGCAGTACTTC.

This chain uses TRBV27 with TRBJ2-3; either TRBD1 or TRBD2 may supply D (5 bases each). Trimming took 6 bases from V and 2 from J, leaving 18 bases between them. This CDR3 has 16 residues. CDR1 MNHEY and CDR2 SMNVEV come from the germline V gene (reference sequence). CDR3 in amino acids: CASSLIGTSLTDTQYF. CDR3 in DNA: TGTGCCAGCAGCTTGATAGGGACCTCCCTCACAGATACGCAGTATTTT.

V is TRBV28 and J is TRBJ1-5; 9 bases are shared with TRBD1. Trimming took 4 bases from V and 5 from J; bases not matched to a gene: 9. The CDR3 covers 16 residues. In germline, CDR1 is MDHEN, CDR2 SYDVKM. Written as DNA, the CDR3 is TGTGCCAGCAGTTATGGGTCACAGGGGGCTTATCAGCCCCAGCATTTT. This encodes CASSYGSQGAYQPQHF. Complete variable domain (other parts from reference TRBV28 and TRBJ1-5): DVKVTQSSRYLVKRTGEKVFLECVQDMDHENMFWYRQDPGLGLRLIYFSYDVKMKEKGDIPEGYSVSREKKERFSLILESASTNQTSMYLCASSYGSQGAYQPQHFGDGTRLSIL.

This chain joins TRBV24-1 and TRBJ2-5; a weak D match, TRBD2 (6 bases). CDR3 length equals 16 residues. The germline V and J ends were trimmed by 2 bases and 5 bases, with 17 bases remaining between them. CDR1 KGHDR and CDR2 SFDVKD come from the germline V gene. CDR3 amino acids: CATSDSSFRAGETQYF. The CDR3 DNA is TGTGCCACCAGTGATTCCTCTTTTAGGGCGGGGGAGACCCAGTACTTC.

The chain couples TRBV10-3 to TRBJ1-1; D uncertain. V lost 3 bases and J lost 7, with 6 bases in between. CDR1 and CDR2 from the germline V gene are ENHRY and SYGVKD. This CDR3 is 11 amino acids long. The CDR3 reads CAISETFEAFF. The CDR3 coding sequence is TGTGCCATCAGTGAAACCTTTGAAGCTTTCTTT.

This clonotype has more than one count but fewer than ten. This sequence joins TRBV3-1 and TRBJ2-3; 8 positions match TRBD1. V dropped 3 bases and J dropped 4; count of bases not matched to a gene: 3. The CDR3 spans 14 residues. Germline CDR1 LGHDT, CDR2 YNNKEL (reference sequence). CDR3 nucleotides: TGTGCCAGCAGCCACCTACAGGGGGCAGATACGCAGTATTTT. Amino acids: CASSHLQGADTQYF.

This chain connects TRBV5-1 to TRBJ2-6; weak D call: TRBD2 (5 bases). V was pared by 7 bases and J by 3 bases, with 8 bases between. Germline V CDR1 and CDR2: SGHRS, YFSETQ. This CDR3 contains 13 residues. The CDR3 sequence: CASGGGGANVLTF. CDR3 nucleotide sequence: TGCGCCAGCGGAGGTGGTGGGGCCAACGTCCTGACTTTC.

The J gene is TRBJ2-1, the V gene TRBV7-4; D might be TRBD2 (6 bases). The CDR3 consists of 16 residues. Germline V gene data show CDR1 as SGHVT and CDR2 as SQSDAQ. V dropped 2 bases and J dropped 4 bases, with 15 bases sitting between them. Here the CDR3 DNA reads TGTGCCAGCAGCTTAAGGGCAGGGAGGAGATACAATGAGCAGTTCTTC. This translates into CASSLRAGRRYNEQFF.

The sample holds many counts of this clonotype. The chain combines TRBV5-1 with TRBJ1-1; 7 bases line up with TRBD1. This CDR3 has 15 residues. Germline V lookup: CDR1 SGHRS, CDR2 YFSETQ. The junction had 5 bases not matched to a gene; V was cut back by 2 bases and J by 1 base. The CDR3 nucleotides read TGCGCCAGCAGCTTCTCCGCAGGGGGGAACACTGAAGCTTTCTTT. Protein product: CASSFSAGGNTEAFF.

The chain recombines TRBV4-3 with TRBJ1-4, with TRBD1 matching 7 bases. The V gene's germline CDR1 is LGHNA and CDR2 YSLEER. The CDR3 sequence is 15 residues long. V shed 4 bases, J shed 8 bases, and the junction held 10 bases outside the gene matches. CDR3 in DNA: TGCGCCAGCAGCCGGTCCGGGGACAGCTCCGAAAAACTGTTTTTT. Translating gives CASSRSGDSSEKLFF.

The chain uses TRBV12-3 or TRBV12-4 and TRBJ1-3, with unresolved D. There are 15 residues in the CDR3. Trimming removed 6 bases from V and 3 bases from J, with 15 bases in between. CDR3 sequence: CASSLSDGIGNTIYF. The CDR3 region has the DNA TGTGCCAGCAGCTTATCGGACGGGATTGGAAACACCATATATTTT.

CDR3 sequence (DNA): TGTGCCAGCAGCAAAGTGTTGGAGCGGGGGTACTCCTACAATGAGCAGTTCTTC. It codes for CASSKVLERGYSYNEQFF. The chain links TRBV21-1 to TRBJ2-1; TRBD2 was called by the table and not checked on the DNA. TRBV21-1 represents a pseudogene. The CDR3 runs to 18 residues.

This sequence joins TRBV7-8 and TRBJ2-7; 9 bases align to TRBD2. There are 18 residues in the CDR3. J lost 0 bases, V lost 1 base, and 10 bases had no gene match. CDR1 and CDR2 (germline): SGHVS, FQNEAQ. The CDR3 protein is CASSLGRSSGANSYEQYV. The CDR3 DNA sequence: TGTGCCAGCAGCTTAGGGAGGTCTAGCGGGGCCAACTCCTACGAGCAGTACGTC.

The table lists this clonotype with many counts. This chain connects TRBV7-2 to TRBJ2-7; 8 nucleotides agree with TRBD1. The CDR3 has 15 residues. The V segment lost 5 bases and the J segment 0 bases; nucleotides outside the gene matches: 6. CDR1 SGHTA and CDR2 FQGNSA come from the germline V gene. CDR3 nucleotide sequence: TGTGCCAGCAGCCTAGGACAGGGAAGCTCCTACGAGCAGTACTTC. This gives the protein CASSLGQGSSYEQYF.

This clonotype was recorded at least ten times. The V call is TRBV7-9, the J call TRBJ2-5; D is possibly TRBD1 (6 bases). Germline V gives CDR1 SEHNR, CDR2 FQNEAQ (reference sequence). V lost 5 bases and J 5 bases, leaving 15 bases between the germline ends. The length of the CDR3 is 14 residues. The CDR3 DNA is TGTGCCAGCAGCGTCCGGGACACTTGGGAGACCCAGTACTTC. Encoded protein: CASSVRDTWETQYF.

The chain employs TRBV7-3 and TRBJ2-2, with TRBD2 as a possible D gene (6 bases). Per germline, CDR1 SGHTA and CDR2 FQGTGA. Trimming removed 1 base at V and 6 bases at J, with 12 bases between. The CDR3 runs 15 residues. The chain's CDR3 is CASSLSIAVAGELFF. CDR3 DNA sequence: TGTGCCAGCAGCTTAAGTATAGCGGTAGCCGGGGAGCTGTTTTTT.

This clonotype was seen more than once but under ten times. CDR3 loop: CASSGTGVFTEAFF. The DNA for the CDR3 is TGCGCCAGCAGCGGGACAGGGGTTTTCACTGAAGCTTTCTTT. The rearrangement uses TRBV5-1 and TRBJ1-1; 10 bases are a match to TRBD1. Germline V CDR1 and CDR2: SGHRS, YFSETQ. The CDR3 is made up of 14 amino acids. J was trimmed by 4 bases and V by 4 bases; bases with no gene match: 4.

Points on this clonotype: Being one base from a much bigger clone, this may be a read error. The chain is built from TRBV12-3 or TRBV12-4 and TRBJ1-1; the match to TRBD1 covers 7 bases. This CDR3 is 15 amino acids long. The J segment lost 1 base and the V segment lost 5 bases, leaving 7 bases of the junction unmatched. The CDR3 DNA is TGTGCCAGCAGTGTCCTGGCAGGGGGGAACACTGAAGCTTTCTTT. Protein sequence: CASSVLAGGNTEAFF.

The chain combines TRBV12-3 or TRBV12-4 with TRBJ2-7; perhaps TRBD1 as D (6 bases). The CDR3 totals 14 residues. Trimming took 6 bases from V and 3 from J, leaving 15 bases between them. The CDR3 DNA sequence: TGTGCCAGCAGACGTACAGGGCGCGTCTACGAGCAGTACTTC. The encoded protein is CASRRTGRVYEQYF.

The table lists this clonotype with many counts. V usage is TRBV20-1 and J usage is TRBJ1-6; D is uncertain. This CDR3 comprises 13 residues. Germline V CDR1 and CDR2: DFQATT, SNEGSKA (reference sequence). V was shortened by 6 bases and J by 0 bases, with 6 bases between the two germline ends. The CDR3 reads CSARSSYNSPLHF. The CDR3 nucleotides are TGCAGTGCCCGGTCCTCCTATAATTCACCCCTCCACTTT.

The rearrangement uses TRBV20-1 and TRBJ2-3, with TRBD2 matching over 11 bases. The J segment lost 5 bases and the V segment lost 0 bases, leaving 4 bases of the junction unmatched. From germline, CDR1 is DFQATT and CDR2 SNEGSKA (reference sequence). CDR3 length: 15 residues. CDR3 region: CSARDSLAGGDTQYF. In DNA, the CDR3 is TGCAGTGCTAGAGATTCCCTAGCGGGGGGAGATACGCAGTATTTT.

This chain links TRBV6-2 or TRBV6-3 with TRBJ1-2, with no clear D. V lost 2 bases, J lost 2 bases, and 21 bases lay in between. CDR1 is MNHEY and CDR2 is SVGEGT in the germline V gene. CDR3 length equals 18 residues. As DNA, the CDR3 is TGTGCCAGCAGTTACGGTTACGGCTCCAACTGGCGGAACTATGGCTACACCTTC. Translating it yields CASSYGYGSNWRNYGYTF.

The rearrangement links TRBV29-1 to TRBJ2-1, with D hard to call. Deletions cut 1 base from V and 7 bases from J, with 5 bases between. The CDR3 consists of 11 residues. The germline V gene has CDR1 SQVTM and CDR2 ANQGSEA. The CDR3 DNA follows: TGCAGCGTTGAAGGCGTGAATGAGCAGTTCTTC. Its protein product is CSVEGVNEQFF.

In this sample, this clonotype turned up a few times. J is TRBJ2-1 and V is TRBV15; TRBD1 aligns across 8 bases. Germline V gene data show CDR1 as LNHNV and CDR2 as YYDKDF (reference sequence). With 3 bases clipped from V and 8 bases from J, the junction kept 6 bases outside the gene matches. CDR3 length equals 14 residues. CDR3 in DNA: TGTGCCACCAGCAGCTTGGACAGGGCGGATGAGCAGTTCTTC. Its translation: CATSSLDRADEQFF. Looking up the rest from reference TRBV15 and TRBJ2-1 gives the full variable domain: DAMVIQNPRYQVTQFGKPVTLSCSQTLNHNVMYWYQQKSSQAPKLLFHYYDKDFNNEADTPDNFQSRRPNTSFCFLDIRSPGLGDTAMYLCATSSLDRADEQFFGPGTRLTVL.

The chain couples TRBV7-9 to TRBJ2-1; no reliable D call. Trimming shortened V by 8 bases and J by 8 bases, and 10 bases separated the two germline ends. CDR1 is SEHNR, CDR2 FQNEAQ, per germline (reference sequence). The CDR3 extends over 11 amino acids. The CDR3 reads CASCLGHEQFF. CDR3 nucleotide sequence: TGTGCCAGCTGCCTCGGACATGAGCAGTTCTTC.

The chain links TRBV24-1 to TRBJ2-1, with D unclear. Germline lookup yields CDR1 KGHDR and CDR2 SFDVKD. Deletions cut 1 base from V and 9 bases from J, with 12 bases between. The CDR3 runs 14 residues. This chain's CDR3 is CATSDFASSSEQFF. CDR3 sequence (DNA): TGTGCCACCAGTGATTTCGCCAGTTCGAGTGAGCAGTTCTTC.